This passage covers 30 T cell receptor beta chains from one sample sequenced in a study of regulatory T cells in long-lasting Graves disease (TCRdb year 2021). Libraries were built with multiplex PCR. Sequenced on an Illumina HiSeq 4000. TCR beta libraries were built with iRepertoire HTBI primers and Arm-PCR amplification of CDR3 regions. TCRdb redid the processing of the public reads, applying fastp at Q25 and MiXCR, and retained in-frame beta chains. CDR3 protein duplicates are merged, each entry listing the most common genes and DNA. Recorded for this sample are 350,000 to 450,000 distinct CDR3 sequences; roughly 10% of them occurred a single time. Around 18% of the sample is held by the ten biggest clonotypes. According to the study, the label for this sample's time point signals: newly diagnosed GD, antithyroid drugs for less than 3 months. For both TCR sequencing and RNA sequencing, RNA was extracted from PBMCs using TRIzol.

This sample was shared with a second study, whose subject was T cells in Graves' hyperthyroidism and ophthalmopathy.

This specimen was peripheral blood mononuclear cells (PBMCs), taken at new diagnosis, from a patient treated with antithyroid drugs. The receptors shown here come from a young woman with Graves disease. Donor details come from another sample of the same person, matched by shared clones.

Ten or more counts support this clonotype. This rearrangement joins TRBV27 to TRBJ2-7; possible D gene TRBD1, 6 bases. The length of the CDR3 is 14 residues. V lost 2 bases and J 7 bases, leaving 15 bases between the germline ends. The germline CDR1 and CDR2 sequences are MNHEY and SMNVEV (reference sequence). The CDR3 bases are TGTGCCAGCAGTTTAGTGGGACACCATGCGGAGCAGTACTTC. Translating gives CASSLVGHHAEQYF.

This clonotype was recorded at least ten times. This chain connects TRBV5-6 to TRBJ1-1, with 8 positions matching TRBD1. V lost 0 bases, J lost 1 base, and 5 bases stayed unmatched. The length of the CDR3 is 16 residues. Looked up from germline, CDR1 is SGHDT and CDR2 is YYEEEE. CDR3 amino acids: CASSLDLGQGNTEAFF. The DNA for the CDR3 is TGTGCCAGCAGCTTGGATCTCGGACAGGGGAACACTGAAGCTTTCTTT.

This clonotype was recorded many times. V and J are TRBV28 and TRBJ2-5, with 10 bases that match TRBD2. Trimming cost V 5 bases and J 3 bases; bases outside gene matches: 6. This CDR3 contains 15 residues. Germline V lookup: CDR1 MDHEN, CDR2 SYDVKM. The chain's CDR3 is CASSIGLAVEETQYF. CDR3 DNA: TGTGCCAGCAGTATCGGACTAGCGGTCGAAGAGACCCAGTACTTC.

A few counts support this clonotype. Germline and junction disagree at one end, which may indicate a read error. The chain is built from TRBV7-2 and TRBJ2-3, with D perhaps TRBD1 (5 bases). Germline V gives CDR1 SGHTA, CDR2 FQGNSA. This CDR3 is 12 amino acids long. CDR3 residues: CVSSSLTGTQYF. CDR3 sequence (DNA): TGTGTCAGCAGCTCCCTTACAGGTACGCAGTATTTT.

This clonotype showed up many times. The chain uses TRBV7-2 and TRBJ2-7, with 10 bases that match TRBD2. The CDR3 extends over 16 amino acids. Unmatched junction bases numbered 10, after V lost 8 bases and J lost 0 bases. CDR1 SGHTA and CDR2 FQGNSA come from the germline V gene. In DNA form, the CDR3 reads TGTGCCAGCGGCCGGGCTAGCGGGGGCAGCTCCTACGAGCAGTACTTC. As protein: CASGRASGGSSYEQYF.

This clonotype showed up many times. V and J are TRBV2 and TRBJ2-2; 10 positions match TRBD1. V lost 5 bases, J lost 6 bases, and 3 bases stayed unmatched. This CDR3 region has 14 residues. Germline V gene lookup returns CDR1 SNHLY and CDR2 FYNNEI. The CDR3: CASSRQGAAGELFF. Written as DNA, the CDR3 is TGTGCCAGCAGTCGACAGGGGGCGGCCGGGGAGCTGTTTTTT.

Regarding this clonotype: Sequence at one end of the junction differs from germline and may be a read error. The gene calls are TRBV2 and TRBJ1-3; no reliable D call. Germline lookup yields CDR1 SNHLY and CDR2 FYNNEI. The CDR3 covers 12 residues. The CDR3 DNA follows: TGTGCCAGCAGTGCAGACGGAAGCACCATATATTTT. Translated: CASSADGSTIYF.

This clonotype occurred a few times. The rearrangement joins TRBV29-1 to TRBJ1-1; TRBD1 aligns across 11 bases. The CDR3 length is 14 residues. Germline assignment: CDR1 SQVTM and CDR2 ANQGSEA. V shed 7 bases and J 4 bases; nucleotides not matched to a gene: 8. The DNA of the CDR3 is TGCAGCGCCAGAACCGGGACAGGGGGCACTGAAGCTTTCTTT. The encoded protein is CSARTGTGGTEAFF.

This clonotype was detected only a few times. The chain uses TRBV7-3 and TRBJ2-2; D tentatively fits TRBD1 or TRBD2 (5 bases each). The CDR3 totals 17 residues. Looked up from germline, CDR1 is SGHTA and CDR2 is FQGTGA. Trimming removed 4 bases at V and 4 bases at J, with 19 bases between. The DNA of the CDR3 is TGTGCCAGCAGCTCCCAGGGAGAAAACCCCACCACCGGGGAGCTGTTTTTT. This translates into CASSSQGENPTTGELFF.

This clonotype was observed many times. The J gene is TRBJ1-6, the V gene TRBV20-1, with a tentative D call TRBD1 (6 bases). This CDR3 has 14 amino acids. V dropped 4 bases and J dropped 6 bases, with 13 bases sitting between them. The germline V gene encodes CDR1 DFQATT and CDR2 SNEGSKA (reference sequence). For the CDR3, the DNA is TGCAGTGCTACCCAGGGGAGGCCTAATTCACCCCTCCACTTT. Amino acid sequence: CSATQGRPNSPLHF.

Many counts were recorded for this clonotype. The chain employs TRBV18 and TRBJ1-2; 8 nucleotides line up with TRBD1. CDR3 length: 15 residues. The junction had 7 bases not matched to a gene; V was cut back by 3 bases and J by 4 bases. Germline CDR1 reads KGHSH; CDR2 reads LQKENI. CDR3 DNA: TGTGCCAGCTCACCGCTACAGGGGGTTGGCTATGGCTACACCTTC. Residues: CASSPLQGVGYGYTF.

In its sample, this clonotype was seen a few times. The chain combines TRBV3-1 with TRBJ2-5; the D call may be TRBD1 or TRBD2 (5 bases each). From germline, CDR1 is LGHDT and CDR2 YNNKEL (reference sequence). This CDR3 has 24 residues. The V end lost 1 base, the J end lost 1 base, and 37 bases lay between the germline ends. The chain's CDR3 is CASSQGRDLSFEVIYQNFQETQYF. For the CDR3, the DNA is TGTGCCAGCAGCCAAGGAAGGGACCTTAGTTTCGAGGTGATATACCAAAACTTCCAAGAGACCCAGTACTTC.

This chain links TRBV11-2 with TRBJ1-1; TRBD1 aligns across 7 bases. There are 13 residues in the CDR3. With V trimmed by 5 bases and J by 10 bases, 10 bases remained unmatched. Germline V gene sequence: CDR1 SGHAT, CDR2 FQNNGV. The CDR3 nucleotides read TGTGCCAGCAGCCCATCGGCGACAGGGCTAGCTTTCTTT. Translation gives CASSPSATGLAFF.

This clonotype was observed a few times. The gene calls are TRBV7-9 and TRBJ2-3; D gene unclear. There are 15 residues in the CDR3. Trimming left V 9 bases short and J 5 bases short, with 21 bases between. The germline V gene has CDR1 SEHNR and CDR2 FQNEAQ (reference sequence). The CDR3 here is CASTRGATSRDTQYF. CDR3 nucleotides: TGTGCCAGTACCCGAGGAGCGACTTCCAGAGATACGCAGTATTTT.

This clonotype turned up a few times. The rearrangement links TRBV7-9 to TRBJ1-5, with a tentative D call TRBD1 (6 bases). V was pared by 5 bases and J by 0 bases, with 14 bases between. Germline V gene lookup returns CDR1 SEHNR and CDR2 FQNEAQ (reference sequence). There are 16 residues in the CDR3. The CDR3 nucleotides read TGTGCCAGCAGCCGGACAGACGAATATAGCAATCAGCCCCAGCATTTT. This gives the protein CASSRTDEYSNQPQHF.

This clonotype was observed at least ten times. Relative to the germline gene, one junction end is altered; a read error may explain this. CDR3: CASSLAGVRSTDTQYF. The CDR3 coding sequence is TGTGCCAGCAGCCTAGCGGGAGTGCGGTCCACAGATACGCAGTATTTT. V gene TRBV7-6 combines with J gene TRBJ2-3; 10 bases line up with TRBD2. This CDR3 contains 16 residues. CDR1 and CDR2 from the germline V gene are SGHVS and FNYEAQ.

This clonotype has just a few counts. The V and J genes are TRBV6-2 or TRBV6-3 and TRBJ2-2; D is unclear. V dropped 5 bases and J dropped 2 bases, with 9 bases sitting between them. This CDR3 spans 14 amino acids. The V gene's germline CDR1 is MNHEY and CDR2 SVGEGT. The CDR3 sequence: CASSPAINTGELFF. The CDR3 DNA is TGTGCCAGCAGTCCCGCGATTAACACCGGGGAGCTGTTTTTT.

The chain employs TRBV7-3 and TRBJ2-7; the match to TRBD2 covers 9 bases. The V gene's germline CDR1 is SGHTA and CDR2 FQGTGA. V gave up 5 bases and J gave up 1 base; unmatched junction bases: 9. The CDR3 contains 16 residues. CDR3 sequence reads: CASSLGSGRESYEQYF. CDR3 nucleotides: TGTGCCAGCAGCCTAGGTAGCGGGAGAGAATCCTACGAGCAGTACTTC.

This rearrangement joins TRBV7-2 to TRBJ1-6; D gene unclear. Germline CDR1 reads SGHTA; CDR2 reads FQGNSA. There are 14 residues in the CDR3. The ends were cut back, 5 bases at V and 4 bases at J, with 9 bases in the middle. The chain's CDR3 is CASSADFYNSPLHF. The CDR3 coding sequence is TGTGCCAGCAGCGCCGATTTTTATAATTCACCCCTCCACTTT. Together with reference TRBV7-2 and TRBJ1-6, the CDR3 gives the full variable domain: GAGVSQSPSNKVTEKGKDVELRCDPISGHTALYWYRQSLGQGLEFLIYFQGNSAPDKSGLPSDRFSAERTGGSVSTLTIQRTQQEDSAVYLCASSADFYNSPLHFGNGTRLTVT.

This clonotype came up a few times. The CDR3 DNA follows: TGTGCCAGCAGTTACTGGGACAGTAGCAATCAGCCCCAGCATTTT. Translating it yields CASSYWDSSNQPQHF. The chain has TRBV6-5 and TRBJ1-5; the match to TRBD1 covers 7 bases. CDR3 size: 15 residues. Germline CDR1 MNHEY, CDR2 SVGAGI. V gave up 1 base and J gave up 0 bases; unmatched junction bases: 0.

This clonotype has more than one count but fewer than ten. The chain has TRBV20-1 and TRBJ2-1; 13 positions agree with TRBD2. V was clipped by 0 bases and J by 10 bases; unmatched bases: 12. The germline V gene has CDR1 DFQATT and CDR2 SNEGSKA (reference sequence). The length of the CDR3 is 17 residues. CDR3 in DNA: TGCAGTGCTAGAGATAAACAACTAGCGGGGGGGCCTAGGGAGCAGTTCTTC. Its protein is CSARDKQLAGGPREQFF.

This clonotype has ten or more counts. The genes are TRBV15 and TRBJ2-2; possible D gene TRBD2, 6 bases. The V end lost 3 bases, the J end lost 1 base, and 9 bases lay between the germline ends. Germline CDR1 is LNHNV and CDR2 is YYDKDF (reference sequence). The length of the CDR3 is 15 residues. CDR3 coding DNA: TGTGCCACCAGCAGGGGTAGCGGGAACACCGGGGAGCTGTTTTTT. This sequence encodes CATSRGSGNTGELFF.

The table lists this clonotype with many counts. The gene calls are TRBV20-1 and TRBJ1-2; perhaps TRBD1 as D (6 bases). Trimming cost V 5 bases and J 6 bases, with 19 bases left between them. Germline CDR1 is DFQATT and CDR2 is SNEGSKA (reference sequence). The CDR3 covers 14 residues. For the CDR3, the DNA is TGCAGTGCTCCTACGGGACATTTTACGAATGGCTACACCTTC. Translating it yields CSAPTGHFTNGYTF.

In its sample, this clonotype was seen many times. V gene TRBV27 combines with J gene TRBJ2-7; 11 bases fit TRBD1. Germline CDR1 is MNHEY and CDR2 is SMNVEV (reference sequence). V gave up 4 bases and J gave up 3 bases; unmatched junction bases: 5. CDR3 length equals 15 residues. The CDR3 nucleotides read TGTGCCAGCAGTTCTTGGGACAGGGGGAACTACGAGCAGTACTTC. Its translation is CASSSWDRGNYEQYF.

This clonotype has only a few counts. One end of the junction varies from germline; a read error may be responsible. The V gene is TRBV12-3 or TRBV12-4, the J gene TRBJ1-4, with 7 bases matching TRBD1. The CDR3 is made up of 17 amino acids. DNA for the CDR3: TGTGCCAGCAGTTTCAGGGGGGGCCGTGGGGGAAATGAAGAACTGTTTTTT. Its translation: CASSFRGGRGGNEELFF.

This clonotype was counted ten times or more. The chain links TRBV28 to TRBJ1-2, with unresolved D. There are 15 residues in the CDR3. Looked up from germline, CDR1 is MDHEN and CDR2 is SYDVKM. The germline V and J ends were trimmed by 5 bases and 2 bases, with 15 bases remaining between them. CDR3 sequence (DNA): TGTGCCAGCAGTAGCCCCACCCGGCGGAACTATGGCTACACCTTC. This translates into CASSSPTRRNYGYTF.

The sample holds many counts of this clonotype. The rearrangement uses TRBV7-3 and TRBJ1-1; D may be TRBD1 (6 bases). V dropped 4 bases and J dropped 1 base, with 10 bases sitting between them. This CDR3 spans 14 amino acids. The germline CDR1 and CDR2 sequences are SGHTA and FQGTGA. The CDR3 loop reads CASSWGASNTEAFF. CDR3 nucleotides: TGTGCCAGCAGCTGGGGGGCTTCGAACACTGAAGCTTTCTTT.

This clonotype was found many times. V and J are TRBV12-3 or TRBV12-4 and TRBJ1-3, with D tentatively TRBD1 (5 bases). This CDR3 spans 16 amino acids. Trimming cost V 1 base and J 2 bases, with 12 bases left between them. The CDR3 spells CASSLGGGSPGNTIYF. In DNA form, the CDR3 reads TGTGCCAGCAGTTTAGGGGGCGGAAGCCCTGGAAACACCATATATTTT.

This chain uses TRBV28 with TRBJ1-2; unclear D gene. This CDR3 is 13 amino acids long. V was shortened by 5 bases and J by 8 bases, with 15 bases between the two germline ends. Germline CDR1 is MDHEN and CDR2 is SYDVKM. The CDR3 here is CASSLLWGKGYTF. The CDR3 DNA follows: TGTGCCAGCAGTCTACTCTGGGGTAAAGGCTACACCTTC.

The chain carries TRBV29-1 and TRBJ2-7; D is unresolved. Per the germline V gene, CDR1 is SQVTM and CDR2 is ANQGSEA. The CDR3 extends over 12 amino acids. The V gene lost 1 base and the J gene lost 3 bases, with 7 bases spanning the gap. The CDR3 DNA sequence: TGCAGCGTTGAAGCCCCGGGCTACGAGCAGTACTTC. It specifies CSVEAPGYEQYF.